The T cell receptor beta chain described here comes from a study of blood T cell repertoires in COVID-19. About the study: Acute-phase and convalescent COVID-19 samples originated in the United States, Italy and Spain.

Here immunoSEQ multiplex PCR was the method, and the copy in TCRdb shows in-frame clones only, minus some. The sample has roughly 97,000 clones; 80% to 90% are singletons. Input material: peripheral blood. The sequence derives from a human donor in a cohort sampled during active COVID-19.

The DNA of the CDR3 is TGTGCCACCAGGGGCGGGAGCACAGATACGCAGTATTTT. It yields the protein CATRGGSTDTQYF. The genes are TRBV15 and TRBJ2-3, with TRBD2 as a possible D gene (5 bases). This CDR3 comprises 13 residues. V shed 6 bases and J shed 0 bases, with 7 bases lying between them. Per germline, CDR1 LNHNV and CDR2 YYDKDF (reference sequence).